The present T cell receptor beta chain was sequenced within a study of CD8+CD57+ T cells in acquired aplastic anemia. As to this clonotype: Its antigen is not identified.

Study results and limitations: No significant patient-versus-control difference appeared in CD8+ Simpson's diversity.

Profiling of TCR beta VDJ combinations and CDR3 sequences used genomic DNA as template. One entry per CDR3 protein, called by TCRdb with MiXCR from the reads. The profile shows 150,000 to 200,000 distinct CDR3 sequences, 47% of them singletons. Patients selected for sequencing had displayed CD8+CD57+ cell expansion by flow cytometry. Severe acquired aplastic anemia was diagnosed in all patients. The receptor was derived from a human donor with aplastic anemia. The sequenced sample consisted of sorted CD4+, CD8+, or CD8+CD57+ T cells (not recorded which) from PBMCs.

DNA of the CDR3: TGTGCCAGTAGTATAGATGCGGGGGGCCGCACTGAAGCTTTCTTT. Translated: CASSIDAGGRTEAFF. The gene calls are TRBV19 and TRBJ1-1, with D maybe TRBD1 (6 bases). CDR3 length: 15 residues. V was shortened by 0 bases and J by 4 bases, with 12 bases between the two germline ends. The V gene's germline CDR1 is LNHDA and CDR2 SQIVND (reference sequence). Looking up the rest from reference TRBV19 and TRBJ1-1 gives the full variable domain: DGGITQSPKYLFRKEGQNVTLSCEQNLNHDAMYWYRQDPGQGLRLIYYSQIVNDFQKGDIAEGYSVSREKKESFPLTVTSAQKNPTAFYLCASSIDAGGRTEAFFGQGTRLTVV.